Detailed here is one T cell receptor (beta chain). The CDR3 runs 13 residues. V was pared by 5 bases and J by 10 bases, with 17 bases between. Per germline, CDR1 SGHTA and CDR2 FQGTGA. The data belong to a study of CD8+CD57+ T cells in acquired aplastic anemia. The patients chosen for sequencing had shown expansion of CD8+CD57+ cells (detected by flow cytometry). Genomic DNA acted as the template from which TCR beta VDJ combination and CDR3 sequence profiling were carried out. One entry per CDR3 protein results from TCRdb running MiXCR on the reads. The table has 200,000 to 300,000 distinct CDR3 sequences, approximately 45% seen once.

The chain combines TRBV7-3 with TRBJ1-2, with D maybe TRBD1 (5 bases). Material: sorted CD4+, CD8+, or CD8+CD57+ T cells (not recorded which) from PBMCs. This TCR derives from a human donor with aplastic anemia. The CDR3 region is CASSVDRGGIYTF. The DNA for the CDR3 is TGTGCCAGCAGCGTGGATCGGGGGGGGATCTACACCTTC.